A selection of T cell receptor beta chains follows, all from one sample in a study of control samples from healthy donors and cancer patients. Only in-frame clones appear in the TCRdb table, and some are missing; sequencing was by immunoSEQ multiplex PCR. The sample contains about 98,000 clones, roughly 82% of which appear only once. Material for sequencing was blood. These TCRs come from a man in his sixties in good health. The CDR3 runs from the conserved cysteine through the conserved F or W. The order of the fields is clone size, J gene, V gene, D gene, CDR3 protein, CDR3 DNA. D genes are given only for firm matches. Clone size is shown for a subset of rows, as once, few, many or a class of expanded clone.

>-|TRBJ1-1|TRBV3-1/TRBV3-2|-
CASSQRGQNTEAFF
TGTGCCAGCAGCCAACGGGGACAGAACACTGAAGCTTTCTTT
>once|TRBJ1-2|TRBV6-5|-
CASSLGRLGRGYTF
TGTGCCAGCAGCTTGGGACGCCTGGGAAGAGGCTACACCTTC
>once|TRBJ2-1|TRBV25-1|-
CASSDPRDINNEQFF
TGTGCCAGCAGTGACCCCCGGGACATTAACAATGAGCAGTTCTTC
>-|TRBJ1-2|TRBV20-1|TRBD1
CSLQGAGGYTF
TGCAGCTTACAGGGGGCCGGTGGCTACACCTTC
>-|TRBJ2-7|TRBV9|-
CASSVDGGRGLTYEQYF
TGTGCCAGCAGCGTAGACGGTGGGAGGGGGCTAACCTACGAGCAGTACTTC
>-|TRBJ2-7|TRBV15|-
CATSRDRVQGEQYF
TGTGCCACCAGCAGAGACAGGGTGCAAGGCGAGCAGTACTTC
>few|TRBJ2-7|TRBV6-6|-
CASSYAAGRENYEQYF
TGTGCCAGCAGTTACGCGGCAGGGAGAGAAAACTACGAGCAGTACTTC
>-|TRBJ2-3|TRBV6-6|TRBD1
CASTLTGGRADTQYF
TGTGCCAGCACCCTGACAGGGGGCAGGGCAGATACGCAGTATTTT
>-|TRBJ2-3|TRBV30|TRBD2
CAWSGGGYTQYF
TGTGCCTGGAGTGGGGGGGGATATACGCAGTATTTT
>-|TRBJ1-5|TRBV19|-
CASRMTLSNQPQHF
TGTGCCAGTAGAATGACCTTGAGCAATCAGCCCCAGCATTTT
>-|TRBJ2-5|TRBV4-1|TRBD2
CASSQAPTSGEQETQYF
TGCGCCAGCAGCCAAGCCCCGACTAGCGGGGAGCAAGAGACCCAGTACTTC
>-|TRBJ2-3|TRBV7-2|TRBD2
CASSLVGGRAPDTQYF
TGTGCCAGCAGCTTAGTAGGCGGGAGGGCCCCAGATACGCAGTATTTT
>-|TRBJ1-4|TRBV11-2|-
CASSLDWAATPTNEKLFF
TGTGCCAGCAGCTTAGATTGGGCGGCAACCCCAACTAATGAAAAACTGTTTTTT
>-|TRBJ1-3|TRBV3-1/TRBV3-2|-
CASSQDGGHSGNTIYF
TGTGCCAGCAGCCAAGATGGCGGACATTCTGGAAACACCATATATTTT
>few|TRBJ2-5|TRBV30|-
CAWSGFGGRWGPVETQYF
TGTGCCTGGAGTGGATTTGGTGGACGGTGGGGTCCCGTCGAGACCCAGTACTTC
>-|TRBJ2-5|TRBV30|TRBD2
CAWSVRGGVETQYF
TGTGCCTGGAGTGTCCGGGGGGGGGTAGAGACCCAGTACTTC
>-|TRBJ2-1|TRBV5-4|TRBD1
CASLYDRGNEQFF
TGTGCCAGCCTCTACGACAGGGGCAATGAGCAGTTCTTC
>-|TRBJ2-1|TRBV12-3/TRBV12-4|-
CASSFKGEQFF
TGTGCCAGCAGTTTTAAGGGTGAGCAGTTCTTC
>once|TRBJ1-4|TRBV11-2|TRBD1
CASRKTGAANEKLFF
TGTGCCAGCCGCAAGACAGGGGCGGCTAATGAAAAACTGTTTTTT
>-|TRBJ2-7|TRBV7-9|-
CASSPPRQSEQYF
TGTGCCAGCAGCCCGCCGCGACAGTCCGAGCAGTACTTC